This T cell receptor (beta chain) was observed in a study of regulatory T cells in long-lasting Graves disease. Germline CDR1 is SGDLS and CDR2 is YYNGEE. Losses at the gene ends were 6 bases for V and 4 bases for J; bases not matched to a gene: 11. There are 16 residues in the CDR3. Combining iRepertoire HTBI primers with Arm-PCR of CDR3 regions, the authors built TCR beta libraries. Using its own MiXCR run on the multiplex PCR reads, TCRdb lists one record per CDR3 protein. The table lists roughly 380,000 distinct CDR3 sequences, 16% of them singletons. The time point was: newly diagnosed GD, antithyroid drugs for less than 3 months. RNA isolated from PBMCs was used to make the TCR library. This clonotype was observed at least ten times. These same data were also listed under a study on T cells in Graves' hyperthyroidism and ophthalmopathy. As that study records: Lactation, pregnancy, other autoimmune disease or uncontrolled infection excluded patients.

The sequence was obtained from a man aged 40-55 years with Graves disease. The specimen comprised peripheral blood mononuclear cells (PBMCs), sampled at new diagnosis, from a patient treated with antithyroid drugs. The chain joins TRBV9 to TRBJ2-2, with 8 bases fitting TRBD1. DNA for the CDR3: TGTGCCAGCACCAAAGGGGGGACAGGCCCCACCGGGGAGCTGTTTTTT. This translates into CASTKGGTGPTGELFF.